This is a list of T cell receptor beta chains from one sample in a study of blood T cell repertoires in COVID-19. Libraries were prepared by immunoSEQ multiplex PCR; TCRdb keeps only in-frame clonotypes and omits some of them. The sample has 200,000 to 250,000 clones; roughly nine tenths are singletons. Sequencing input: PBMCs or T cells enriched from blood (not recorded which). The receptors here all came from a woman in her twenties or thirties who had recovered from COVID-19. Both conserved end residues are part of each CDR3. The D gene is left open where the match is weak. Rows may omit the clone size; those that give it use once, few, many or a size class.

abundance,v_gene,j_gene,d_gene,CDR3aa,CDR3nt
NA,TRBV7-2,TRBJ2-5,TRBD2,CASSLVGGGAQETQYF,TGTGCCAGCAGCTTAGTCGGCGGGGGGGCCCAAGAGACCCAGTACTTC
NA,TRBV4-1,TRBJ2-5,NA,CASSQAGGAGETQYF,TGCGCCAGCAGCCAAGCAGGCGGGGCTGGTGAGACCCAGTACTTC
NA,TRBV2,TRBJ2-3,TRBD2,CASRPTVAGGPNTQYF,TGTGCCAGCAGACCAACCGTGGCGGGGGGGCCTAATACGCAGTATTTT
NA,TRBV18,TRBJ1-1,NA,CASSPGRGRDTEAFF,TGTGCCAGCTCACCCGGAAGGGGTAGGGACACTGAAGCTTTCTTT
NA,TRBV15,TRBJ2-5,NA,CAARRSGPQETQYF,TGTGCCGCCAGGAGGTCCGGCCCCCAAGAGACCCAGTACTTC
NA,TRBV28,TRBJ1-1,NA,CASSLSSRVTAFF,TGTGCCAGCAGTTTAAGCTCCCGGGTTACTGCTTTCTTT
NA,TRBV4-3,TRBJ2-6,NA,CASSQEGAGSGANVLTF,TGCGCCAGCAGCCAAGAAGGAGCCGGCTCTGGGGCCAACGTCCTGACTTTC
NA,TRBV19,TRBJ2-6,NA,CASSIAGIRSGANVLTF,TGTGCCAGTAGTATCGCAGGGATTAGATCTGGGGCCAACGTCCTGACTTTC
NA,TRBV7-8,TRBJ2-1,TRBD2,CASSPTGTSGDFYNEQFF,TGTGCCAGCAGCCCGACCGGGACTAGCGGGGACTTCTACAATGAGCAGTTCTTC
NA,TRBV19,TRBJ1-5,NA,CASSIRARGGRNLNQPQHF,TGTGCCAGTAGTATAAGAGCAAGGGGGGGTCGAAATCTCAATCAGCCCCAGCATTTT
few,TRBV5-1,TRBJ1-6,NA,CASSLALDNISPLHF,TGCGCCAGCAGCTTGGCCTTGGACAATATTTCACCCCTCCACTTT
NA,TRBV4-3,TRBJ2-3,NA,CASSQELSITDTQYF,TGCGCCAGCAGCCAAGAATTGTCTATCACTGATACGCAGTATTTT
NA,TRBV6-2/TRBV6-3,TRBJ2-7,NA,CASSYRGRGILDYEQYF,TGTGCCAGCAGTTACAGGGGGAGAGGGATTTTAGACTACGAGCAGTACTTC
NA,TRBV19,TRBJ1-1,NA,CASSIGQQNTEAFF,TGTGCCAGTAGTATAGGACAGCAAAACACTGAAGCTTTCTTT
NA,TRBV7-8,TRBJ1-3,NA,CASSLSDRFFSGNTIYF,TGTGCCAGCAGCCTATCGGACAGATTCTTCTCTGGAAACACCATATATTTT
NA,TRBV29-1,TRBJ2-5,TRBD1,CSVEPPGQGAWETQYF,TGCAGCGTTGAACCTCCGGGACAGGGGGCATGGGAGACCCAGTACTTC
NA,TRBV15,TRBJ1-1,NA,CATSRGVRREGNTEAFF,TGTGCCACCAGCAGAGGAGTGCGCAGGGAGGGGAACACTGAAGCTTTCTTT
NA,TRBV3-1/TRBV3-2,TRBJ2-3,TRBD2,CASSQGLAGNTDTQYF,TGTGCCAGCAGCCAAGGACTAGCGGGGAACACAGATACGCAGTATTTT
NA,TRBV5-1,TRBJ2-3,NA,CASRPVLGTDTQYF,TGCGCCAGCAGACCAGTGCTAGGCACAGATACGCAGTATTTT
once,TRBV7-2,TRBJ1-3,NA,CASSLGGLGSGNTIYF,TGTGCCAGCAGCTTGGGGGGGCTCGGAAGTGGAAACACCATATATTTT
NA,TRBV6-5,TRBJ1-3,NA,CASNTVRSGNTIYF,TGTGCCAGCAACACAGTACGCTCTGGAAACACCATATATTTT
NA,TRBV19,TRBJ1-5,NA,CASSPGGSYQPQHF,TGTGCCAGTAGCCCGGGAGGAAGTTATCAGCCCCAGCATTTT
NA,TRBV7-5,TRBJ1-5,NA,CARSLLEQGTPYSNQPQHF,TGTGCCAGAAGCTTATTAGAACAGGGAACCCCTTATAGCAATCAGCCCCAGCATTTT
NA,TRBV4-1,TRBJ2-1,NA,CASSQGRGGPVNEQFF,TGCGCCAGCAGCCAAGGGAGGGGGGGGCCTGTCAATGAGCAGTTCTTC
NA,TRBV27,TRBJ1-3,TRBD1,CASRRYRQGAPGNTIYF,TGTGCCAGCAGACGATACCGACAGGGCGCTCCAGGAAACACCATATATTTT
few,TRBV4-3,TRBJ1-4,NA,CASSQDYGVEKLFF,TGCGCCAGCAGCCAAGATTACGGGGTTGAAAAACTGTTTTTT
once,TRBV4-3,TRBJ2-7,TRBD1,CASSRDSESYEQYF,TGCGCCAGCAGCCGGGACAGTGAGTCCTACGAGCAGTACTTC
NA,TRBV6-2/TRBV6-3,TRBJ1-2,TRBD1,CASSYLNRGGYTF,TGTGCCAGCAGTTATCTCAACAGGGGAGGCTACACCTTC
few,TRBV7-9,TRBJ1-5,NA,CASSLEGSNQPQHF,TGTGCCAGCAGTTTGGAGGGAAGCAATCAGCCCCAGCATTTT